This T cell receptor beta chain is drawn from a study of PD-1 blockade in classical Hodgkin lymphoma. Study context: Intravenous infusions of nivolumab 3 mg/kg reached patients every 2 weeks.

Every single patient, without exception, relapsed after autologous stem cell transplantation, and brentuximab vedotin exposure varied. General observations from the study: Relapsed/refractory patients reportedly had lower baseline diversity than newly diagnosed patients. The diversity seen at baseline in complete responders resembled that of newly diagnosed patients.

Note on this clone: The antigen is undetermined.

This CDR3 contains 14 residues. The germline V gene encodes CDR1 SGHTA and CDR2 FQGNSA. Trimming took off 9 bases at V and 0 bases at J, with 11 bases between the two ends. Sequenced by immunoSEQ multiplex PCR; TCRdb stores in-frame clones only, minus some. The table has 100,000 to 120,000 clones, 80% to 90% seen once. This clonotype originated in a human donor with classical Hodgkin lymphoma. The chain employs TRBV7-2 and TRBJ2-2; D remains ambiguous. The sample consisted of peripheral blood mononuclear cells (PBMCs), taken before the second cycle of nivolumab. The CDR3 DNA reads as TGTGCCAGTGGTCTCACGGCGAACACCGGGGAGCTGTTTTTT. It codes for CASGLTANTGELFF.